This TCR beta chain was sequenced during a study of blood T cell repertoires in COVID-19. Study at large: The United States, Italy and Spain supplied acute and convalescent COVID-19 samples. PBMCs, B-cell-depleted T cells, or T cells were the source of the cDNA or gDNA that made up the material.

Per the germline V gene, CDR1 is LNHDA and CDR2 is SQIVND (reference sequence). The length of the CDR3 is 14 residues. Deletions cut 7 bases from V and 3 bases from J, with 13 bases between. Original data processing: Reference gene primer amplification yielded estimated nucleated cell counts. Sequenced by immunoSEQ multiplex PCR; TCRdb stores in-frame clones only, minus some. Clone size and V and J calls were adopted from that table, with D and trimming inferred from the DNA. This table holds 210,000 or so clones, roughly 87% found once. Sequencing input: peripheral blood. The receptor comes from a man between 35 and 55 years old with active or convalescent COVID-19. The chain couples TRBV19 to TRBJ1-5; a possible D gene is TRBD1 (5 bases). CDR3 in DNA: TGTGCCAGTAAGGAGGGACTCCCCAATCAGCCCCAGCATTTT. Translated: CASKEGLPNQPQHF. The complete variable domain, with remaining parts taken from reference TRBV19 and TRBJ1-5, reads DGGITQSPKYLFRKEGQNVTLSCEQNLNHDAMYWYRQDPGQGLRLIYYSQIVNDFQKGDIAEGYSVSREKKESFPLTVTSAQKNPTAFYLCASKEGLPNQPQHFGDGTRLSIL.